These 24 T cell receptor beta chains came from one sample sequenced in a study of breast tumors, draining lymph nodes, adjacent tissues. TCRdb independently ran MiXCR on the multiplex PCR reads; one entry per CDR3 protein. The profile shows about 270,000 distinct CDR3 sequences, roughly 30% of them singletons. Samples came from axillary lymph nodes draining the breast cancer. Sequences were obtained from axillary lymph node tissue. These receptors were collected from a female donor with breast cancer. Some clones in this sample may be carry-over from other donors' samples.

This clonotype was seen ten or more times. CDR3 DNA sequence: TGTGCCAGCAGCTTAGGCGCTGGGTTCTCAGAGACCCAGTACTTC. This sequence encodes CASSLGAGFSETQYF. The chain employs TRBV11-3 and TRBJ2-5, with D unclear. V shed 1 base and J shed 4 bases, with 13 bases lying between them. Germline lookup yields CDR1 SGHNT and CDR2 YENEEA. CDR3 length: 15 residues.

On this clonotype: A read error may be the cause here, since a much bigger clone is one base away. J is TRBJ2-5 and V is TRBV9; 13 bases align to TRBD2. Germline loops: CDR1 SGDLS, CDR2 YYNGEE. The CDR3 totals 16 residues. The CDR3 coding sequence is TGTGCCAGCAGCCCCCGGACTAGCGGGAGAAGAGAGACCCAGTGCTTC. Residues: CASSPRTSGRRETQCF.

In regard to this clonotype: A clone one base away is much larger, so this may be a read error. This chain links TRBV5-1 with TRBJ2-3; no firm D call. Germline V gives CDR1 SGHRS, CDR2 YFSETQ. CDR3 length equals 14 residues. The V and J ends lost 0 bases and 2 bases respectively, with 7 bases between them. The DNA of the CDR3 is TGCGCCAGCAGCTTGGGGCTTGTCACAGATACGCAGTATTTT. Encoded protein: CASSLGLVTDTQYF.

The rearrangement uses TRBV14 and TRBJ1-1; possible D gene TRBD1, 6 bases. V dropped 4 bases and J dropped 0 bases, with 12 bases sitting between them. This CDR3 contains 15 residues. In germline, CDR1 is SGHDN, CDR2 FVKESK. CDR3 nucleotide sequence: TGTGCCAGCAGCCCGGTACAGGGAATGAACACTGAAGCTTTCTTT. Amino acid sequence: CASSPVQGMNTEAFF.

This clonotype has ten or more counts. The chain links TRBV19 to TRBJ1-3; D perhaps matches TRBD1 (5 bases). The CDR3 loop spans 18 amino acids. V lost 2 bases and J lost 1, with 18 bases in between. Germline V CDR1 and CDR2: LNHDA, SQIVND (reference sequence). CDR3 residues: CASSIRATVRNSGNTIYF. CDR3 in DNA: TGTGCCAGTAGTATAAGGGCGACAGTAAGGAATTCTGGAAACACCATATATTTT.

The chain recombines TRBV18 with TRBJ2-7; 7 nucleotides line up with TRBD1. J lost 0 bases, V lost 5 bases, and 10 bases had no gene match. Germline CDR1 KGHSH, CDR2 LQKENI. The CDR3 has 16 residues. CDR3 sequence (DNA): TGTGCCAGCTCAATAATACAGGGGCCCTTCTCCTACGAGCAGTACTTC. Its protein is CASSIIQGPFSYEQYF.

This clonotype has a handful of counts. This chain links TRBV12-3 or TRBV12-4 with TRBJ1-1; D possibly corresponds to TRBD1 (5 bases). Trimming pared 3 bases from V and 5 bases from J, leaving 13 bases between. This CDR3 has 14 residues. The chain's CDR3 is CASSFAGRGTEAFF. The CDR3 coding sequence is TGTGCCAGCAGTTTTGCGGGTAGGGGAACTGAAGCTTTCTTT.

This clonotype was picked up many times. This rearrangement joins TRBV4-1 to TRBJ2-7; TRBD1 agrees at 7 bases. Losses at the gene ends were 2 bases for V and 5 bases for J; bases not matched to a gene: 3. Per germline, CDR1 MGHRA and CDR2 YSYEKL. The CDR3 consists of 13 residues. CDR3: CASSQSTGNEQYF. In DNA form, the CDR3 reads TGCGCCAGCAGCCAATCGACAGGGAACGAGCAGTACTTC.

A note on this clonotype: A much larger clone lies one base from this, so it may be a read error. The conserved phenylalanine or tryptophan normally closing the CDR3 is absent here, so this likely arose from a read error. The chain has TRBV11-2 and TRBJ2-7, with 11 nucleotides matching TRBD2. Germline lookup yields CDR1 SGHAT and CDR2 FQNNGV. The CDR3 totals 14 residues. V lost 4 bases to trimming and J lost 7 bases; unmatched junction nucleotides: 6. The DNA for the CDR3 is TGTGCCAGCAGCTCTAGCGGGGGGTTTGGGGAGCAGTACCTC. Translating gives CASSSSGGFGEQYL.

Only a few counts were recorded for this clonotype. A clone one base away is much larger, so this may be a read error. The rearrangement uses TRBV2 and TRBJ1-3, with unresolved D. The CDR3 spans 14 residues. CDR1 and CDR2 (germline): SNHLY, FYNNEI. Here the CDR3 DNA reads TGTGCCAGCGGTGAAGGGAGCTCTGGAAACACCATATATTTT. Its translation is CASGEGSSGNTIYF. The whole variable domain, remainder taken from reference TRBV2 and TRBJ1-3, is EPEVTQTPSHQVTQMGQEVILRCVPISNHLYFYWYRQILGQKVEFLVSFYNNEISEKSEIFDDQFSVERPDGSNFTLKIRSTKLEDSAMYFCASGEGSSGNTIYFGEGSWLTVV.

At least ten counts were recorded for this clonotype. The chain has TRBV6-5 and TRBJ2-3; no definite D call. CDR1 and CDR2 from the germline V gene are MNHEY and SVGAGI. This CDR3 spans 15 amino acids. Trimming removed 2 bases from V and 2 bases from J, with 11 bases in between. DNA for the CDR3: TGTGCCAGCAGTTACGGGCCCGACCCCACAGATACGCAGTATTTT. Translation: CASSYGPDPTDTQYF.

This clonotype was seen at least ten times. Germline and junction disagree at one end, which may indicate a read error. V and J are TRBV7-7 and TRBJ2-7; 9 bases agree with TRBD1. Looked up from germline, CDR1 is SSHAT and CDR2 is FNYEAQ (reference sequence). The CDR3 spans 15 residues. The CDR3 region is CASSSSRDRASEQYF. In nucleotides, the CDR3 is TGTGCTAGCAGCTCCTCCCGGGACAGGGCGAGCGAGCAGTACTTC.

Concerning this clonotype itself: At one end the junction does not follow the germline gene, possibly because of a read error. The rearrangement joins TRBV14 to TRBJ1-2, with D unresolved. The CDR3 has 15 residues. CDR1 is SGHDN, CDR2 FVKESK, per germline. CDR3 amino acids: CANSQDRMGGGGYTF. The CDR3 DNA reads as TGTGCCAACAGCCAAGATCGGATGGGAGGCGGCGGCTACACCTTC.

This clonotype was detected ten times or more. The J gene is TRBJ2-3, the V gene TRBV19, with 7 bases matching TRBD2. CDR1 and CDR2 (germline): LNHDA, SQIVND (reference sequence). This CDR3 has 14 residues. Unmatched junction bases numbered 5, after V lost 5 bases and J lost 3 bases. Here the CDR3 DNA reads TGTGCCAGTAGTTTCGGACTAGAAACAGATACGCAGTATTTT. It translates to CASSFGLETDTQYF. Using reference TRBV19 and TRBJ2-3 for the parts outside the CDR3, the full variable domain is DGGITQSPKYLFRKEGQNVTLSCEQNLNHDAMYWYRQDPGQGLRLIYYSQIVNDFQKGDIAEGYSVSREKKESFPLTVTSAQKNPTAFYLCASSFGLETDTQYFGPGTRLTVL.

This clonotype was found a few times. A much more abundant neighbour one base away suggests this may be a read error. The CDR3, as DNA: TGCGCCAGCGGCCAAGGCCTAGCGGGAGCCTACGAGCAGTACTTC. Translation gives CASGQGLAGAYEQYF. The chain joins TRBV4-1 to TRBJ2-7; TRBD2 aligns across 10 bases. The germline gives CDR1 MGHRA, CDR2 YSYEKL. The CDR3 runs to 15 residues.

By frequency in the sample, this clonotype is medium-sized. J is TRBJ2-1 and V is TRBV4-3; D is uncertain. Deletions cut 4 bases from V and 4 bases from J, with 11 bases between. CDR3 length: 14 amino acids. Germline CDR1 and CDR2: LGHNA and YSLEER. Here the CDR3 reads CASSPRLEYNEQFF. CDR3 DNA sequence: TGCGCCAGCAGCCCACGTCTAGAGTACAATGAGCAGTTCTTC.

The chain recombines TRBV27 with TRBJ2-7, with 7 bases aligning to TRBD1. V shed 5 bases and J 2 bases; nucleotides not matched to a gene: 9. This CDR3 comprises 15 residues. Germline V gene sequence: CDR1 MNHEY, CDR2 SMNVEV (reference sequence). The CDR3 loop reads CASSPWTGVAYEQYF. The DNA of the CDR3 is TGTGCCAGCAGTCCCTGGACAGGAGTGGCCTACGAGCAGTACTTC.

The chain joins TRBV30 to TRBJ2-2, with TRBD2 identical over 8 bases. The CDR3 spans 16 residues. The V segment lost 0 bases and the J segment 4 bases; nucleotides outside the gene matches: 7. The germline CDR1 and CDR2 sequences are GTSNPN and SVGIG (reference sequence). CDR3 residues: CAWSVGSGSFTGELFF. For the CDR3, the DNA is TGTGCCTGGAGTGTAGGAAGCGGGAGTTTCACCGGGGAGCTGTTTTTT. The entire variable domain, with the rest obtained from reference TRBV30 and TRBJ2-2, is as follows: SQTIHQWPATLVQPVGSPLSLECTVEGTSNPNLYWYRQAAGRGLQLLFYSVGIGQISSEVPQNLSASRPQDRQFILSSKKLLLSDSGFYLCAWSVGSGSFTGELFFGEGSRLTVL.

For this clonotype: At one end the junction does not follow the germline gene, possibly because of a read error. CDR3 region: CVSRGTSGSRGFNEQFF. The CDR3 DNA follows: TGTGTCAGCCGCGGGACTAGCGGGAGTAGGGGGTTCAATGAGCAGTTCTTC. The J gene is TRBJ2-1, the V gene TRBV6-5; the match to TRBD2 covers 14 bases. Germline loops: CDR1 MNHEY, CDR2 SVGAGI. This CDR3 region has 17 residues.

This clonotype was counted at least ten times. The CDR3, as DNA: TGTGCCAGCAGCCCGACAGGGCGAGGTGAAAAACTGTTTTTT. It yields the protein CASSPTGRGEKLFF. The rearrangement uses TRBV3-1 and TRBJ1-4; 7 bases match TRBD1. The junction had 6 bases not matched to a gene; V was cut back by 4 bases and J by 7 bases. In germline, CDR1 is LGHDT, CDR2 YNNKEL (reference sequence). The CDR3 is 14 amino acids.

As for this clonotype: No DNA is shown, since the ends of the CDR3 on it are uncertain; the CDR3 is the one TCRdb lists. V and J are TRBV20-1 and TRBJ1-5. A total of 24 residues make up the CDR3, ends included. Germline CDR1 reads DFQATT; CDR2 reads SNEGSKA (reference sequence). The CDR3 protein is CSADGLAIPYEQYFGPRSNQPQHF.

Turning to this clonotype: This likely comes from a read error, as the CDR3 has no conserved phenylalanine or tryptophan at its end. It is unclear where the CDR3 begins or ends on the DNA, so no DNA is shown, and the CDR3 is as TCRdb lists it. The chain uses TRBV11-3 and TRBJ2-5; TRBD2 is the table's D call and was not checked against the DNA. The CDR3 is 9 residues long, ends included. Per the germline V gene, CDR1 is SGHNT and CDR2 is YENEEA. The CDR3 is CASSSSRTS.

The J gene is TRBJ2-1, the V gene TRBV6-1; 12 bases agree with TRBD2. V lost 5 bases to trimming and J lost 2 bases; unmatched junction nucleotides: 4. This CDR3 contains 16 residues. Germline CDR1 MNHNS, CDR2 SASEGT. The CDR3 DNA follows: TGTGCCAGCAGTACCTCTAGCGGGGGGGCCTACAATGAGCAGTTCTTC. Its translation is CASSTSSGGAYNEQFF.

This clonotype occurred many times. The rearrangement links TRBV7-6 to TRBJ2-1; the match to TRBD2 covers 14 bases. Germline-derived CDR1 and CDR2 are SGHVS and FNYEAQ. The CDR3 is 16 residues long. Unmatched junction bases numbered 6, after V lost 5 bases and J lost 6 bases. The CDR3 DNA reads as TGTGCCAGCAGCATCGGACTAGCGGGAGGAATCAATGAGCAGTTCTTC. It yields the protein CASSIGLAGGINEQFF.